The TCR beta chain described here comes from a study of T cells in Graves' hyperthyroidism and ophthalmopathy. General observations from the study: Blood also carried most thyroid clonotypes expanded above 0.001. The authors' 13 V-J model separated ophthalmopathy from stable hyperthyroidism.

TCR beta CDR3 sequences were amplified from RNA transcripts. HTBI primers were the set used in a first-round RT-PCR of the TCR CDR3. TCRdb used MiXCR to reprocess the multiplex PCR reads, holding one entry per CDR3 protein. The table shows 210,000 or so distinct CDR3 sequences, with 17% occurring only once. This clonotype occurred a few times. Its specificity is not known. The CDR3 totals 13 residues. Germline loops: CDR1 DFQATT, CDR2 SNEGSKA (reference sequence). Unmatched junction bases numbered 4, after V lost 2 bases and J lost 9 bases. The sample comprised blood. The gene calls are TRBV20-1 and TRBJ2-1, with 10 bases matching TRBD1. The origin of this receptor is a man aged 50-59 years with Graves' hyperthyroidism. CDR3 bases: TGCAGTGCTAGAAAGAGGACAGGGGGTGAGCAGTTCTTC. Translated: CSARKRTGGEQFF.